Each of the 17 T cell receptor beta chains below was sequenced from the same sample in a study of neurological immune-mediated disorders. Using its own MiXCR run on the 5' RACE reads, TCRdb lists one record per CDR3 protein. The sample shows about 70,000 distinct CDR3 sequences, 2.5% to 4% of them seen only once. Input material: PBMCs. These receptors were obtained from a woman in her fifties or sixties with multiple sclerosis.

This clonotype was recorded many times. The chain couples TRBV5-1 to TRBJ2-6; perhaps TRBD1 as D (5 bases). The CDR3 totals 17 residues. The V end was cut by 5 bases, the J end by 3 bases, with 18 bases between. Germline-derived CDR1 and CDR2 are SGHRS and YFSETQ. The CDR3 reads CASRPLIWGSGANVLTF. CDR3 DNA: TGCGCCAGCAGACCCTTAATCTGGGGCAGTGGGGCCAACGTCCTGACTTTC. Filled out from reference TRBV5-1 and TRBJ2-6, the complete variable domain reads KAGVTQTPRYLIKTRGQQVTLSCSPISGHRSVSWYQQTPGQGLQFLFEYFSETQRNKGNFPGRFSGRQFSNSRSEMNVSTLELGDSALYLCASRPLIWGSGANVLTFGAGSRLTVL.

This clonotype was recorded at least ten times. The chain is built from TRBV29-1 and TRBJ2-3; D is possibly TRBD2 (6 bases). The CDR3 totals 14 residues. Deletions cut 4 bases from V and 6 bases from J, with 17 bases between. Germline CDR1 reads SQVTM; CDR2 reads ANQGSEA. The CDR3 nucleotides read TGCAGCGTTGGCAGGACTAAGCGTCTCGATACGCAGTATTTT. It encodes CSVGRTKRLDTQYF.

This clonotype was picked up many times. The chain carries TRBV9 and TRBJ2-1; 11 positions match TRBD2. Germline values: CDR1 SGDLS, CDR2 YYNGEE. The CDR3 is 16 residues long. V trimming: 3 bases; J trimming: 6 bases; junction bases outside the gene matches: 8. This CDR3 is CASSAILAGASNEQFF. Written as DNA, the CDR3 is TGTGCCAGCAGCGCCATACTAGCGGGGGCAAGCAATGAGCAGTTCTTC.

In its sample, this clonotype was seen many times. This chain joins TRBV5-4 and TRBJ2-3; D may be TRBD2 (6 bases). The CDR3 runs to 17 residues. V lost 0 bases to trimming and J lost 2 bases, with 16 bases between them. Per the germline V gene, CDR1 is SGHNT and CDR2 is YYREEE (reference sequence). CDR3 region: CASSLDNYGGNTDTQYF. CDR3 nucleotide sequence: TGTGCCAGCAGCTTGGATAATTACGGGGGAAACACAGATACGCAGTATTTT.

About this clonotype itself: The junction differs from germline at one of its ends, possibly a read error. V gene TRBV5-1 combines with J gene TRBJ2-1; possibly TRBD2 for D (6 bases). The CDR3 is made up of 12 amino acids. CDR1 and CDR2 (germline): SGHRS, YFSETQ. DNA of the CDR3: TGCGACAGCAGCACGGGGGAGAATGAGCAGTTCTTC. Protein product: CDSSTGENEQFF.

This clonotype has a count of ten or more. The gene calls are TRBV5-6 and TRBJ1-2; D is perhaps TRBD1 (5 bases). Trimming cost V 3 bases and J 6 bases, with 12 bases left between them. CDR1 is SGHDT, CDR2 YYEEEE, per germline. This CDR3 is built from 13 residues. As DNA, the CDR3 is TGTGCCAGCAGCTACCGCAGGGTGGATGGCTACACCTTC. This sequence encodes CASSYRRVDGYTF.

Concerning this clonotype itself: A read error is possible here, since a much larger clone lies one base away. CDR3 DNA: TGTGCCAGCAGCCAAGGGTCAGGGGGTTCACCCCTCAACTTT. It codes for CASSQGSGGSPLNF. The chain combines TRBV3-1 with TRBJ1-6; TRBD1 agrees at 7 bases. This CDR3 has 14 amino acids. Germline V gives CDR1 LGHDT, CDR2 YNNKEL (reference sequence).

The table lists this clonotype with many counts. The chain couples TRBV5-1 to TRBJ2-2; D remains unclear. V was clipped by 2 bases and J by 0 bases, with 5 bases between them. Germline V gene lookup returns CDR1 SGHRS and CDR2 YFSETQ. The CDR3 has 14 amino acids. CDR3 loop: CASSFDPNTGELFF. CDR3 in DNA: TGCGCCAGCAGCTTTGACCCGAACACCGGGGAGCTGTTTTTT.

This clonotype was seen many times. The V gene is TRBV7-2, the J gene TRBJ2-1, with D possibly matching TRBD2 (5 bases). V lost 7 bases to trimming and J lost 0 bases, with 16 bases between them. Germline CDR1 is SGHTA and CDR2 is FQGNSA. CDR3 length equals 16 residues. DNA for the CDR3: TGTGCCAGCACCCCGCGAGCGGCCAACTCCTACAATGAGCAGTTCTTC. This gives the protein CASTPRAANSYNEQFF. Full variable domain (rest looked up from reference TRBV7-2 and TRBJ2-1): GAGVSQSPSNKVTEKGKDVELRCDPISGHTALYWYRQSLGQGLEFLIYFQGNSAPDKSGLPSDRFSAERTGGSVSTLTIQRTQQEDSAVYLCASTPRAANSYNEQFFGPGTRLTVL.

Ten or more counts support this clonotype. The rearrangement links TRBV15 to TRBJ1-5; D gene unclear. CDR1 is LNHNV, CDR2 YYDKDF, per germline (reference sequence). V lost 1 base and J lost 7, with 11 bases in between. The CDR3 is made up of 14 amino acids. CDR3 loop: CATSRGVGGQPQHF. The CDR3 region has the DNA TGTGCCACCAGCAGAGGGGTTGGCGGACAGCCCCAGCATTTT. Full variable domain (outside the CDR3, taken from reference TRBV15 and TRBJ1-5): DAMVIQNPRYQVTQFGKPVTLSCSQTLNHNVMYWYQQKSSQAPKLLFHYYDKDFNNEADTPDNFQSRRPNTSFCFLDIRSPGLGDTAMYLCATSRGVGGQPQHFGDGTRLSIL.

This clonotype has a count of ten or more. This sequence joins TRBV20-1 and TRBJ1-1; 10 nucleotides agree with TRBD1. V shed 3 bases, J shed 7 bases, and the junction held 8 bases outside the gene matches. CDR3 length equals 14 residues. The germline CDR1 and CDR2 sequences are DFQATT and SNEGSKA (reference sequence). CDR3 DNA sequence: TGCAGTGCTAGTTATCGACAGGGGGCGGGTGAAGCTTTCTTT. Its translation: CSASYRQGAGEAFF.

This clonotype has at least ten counts. The V call is TRBV27, the J call TRBJ1-5; the D gene is possibly TRBD1 (6 bases). The V and J ends lost 0 bases and 6 bases respectively, with 15 bases between them. The CDR3 has 16 residues. Germline V lookup: CDR1 MNHEY, CDR2 SMNVEV (reference sequence). The CDR3 sequence is CASSLSIGGSGQPQHF. For the CDR3, the DNA is TGTGCCAGCAGTTTATCGATTGGGGGCTCTGGTCAGCCCCAGCATTTT.

This clonotype was observed at least ten times. This chain joins TRBV12-3 or TRBV12-4 and TRBJ2-7, with D possibly TRBD1 on 6 matching bases. The CDR3 is made up of 13 amino acids. The V gene lost 2 bases and the J gene lost 2 bases, with 7 bases spanning the gap. The CDR3: CASSLTGTYEQYF. CDR3 DNA sequence: TGTGCCAGCAGTTTAACAGGGACCTACGAGCAGTACTTC.

In this sample, this clonotype turned up many times. The chain carries TRBV18 and TRBJ2-3; D unclear. From germline, CDR1 is KGHSH and CDR2 LQKENI. This CDR3 is 15 amino acids long. V dropped 5 bases and J dropped 5 bases, with 17 bases sitting between them. CDR3 bases: TGTGCCAGCTCAGCCCTATCGTACAGCCAAGATACGCAGTATTTT. Its protein product is CASSALSYSQDTQYF. Combining the CDR3 with reference TRBV18 and TRBJ2-3 gives the whole variable domain NAGVMQNPRHLVRRRGQEARLRCSPMKGHSHVYWYRQLPEEGLKFMVYLQKENIIDESGMPKERFSAEFPKEGPSILRIQQVVRGDSAAYFCASSALSYSQDTQYFGPGTRLTVL.

This clonotype was seen many times. The rearrangement links TRBV20-1 to TRBJ1-5; the D gene is possibly TRBD1 (6 bases). The CDR3 spans 15 residues. CDR1 and CDR2 from the germline V gene are DFQATT and SNEGSKA (reference sequence). V lost 3 bases and J 4 bases, leaving 16 bases between the germline ends. The CDR3 DNA is TGCAGTGCTAGTCAGGGCGACAGGCCTAATCAGCCCCAGCATTTT. This sequence encodes CSASQGDRPNQPQHF.

The V gene is TRBV5-5, the J gene TRBJ1-1, with D unclear. The CDR3 extends over 13 amino acids. The V and J ends lost 2 bases and 1 base respectively, with 6 bases between them. Germline-derived CDR1 and CDR2 are SGHKS and YYEKEE (reference sequence). Written as DNA, the CDR3 is TGTGCCAGCAGCTTTTCGACGAACACTGAAGCTTTCTTT. Its translation: CASSFSTNTEAFF.

There are many counts of this clonotype. The rearrangement links TRBV20-1 to TRBJ2-3, with no clear D. The germline V gene has CDR1 DFQATT and CDR2 SNEGSKA (reference sequence). The ends were cut back, 5 bases at V and 1 base at J, with 4 bases in the middle. The CDR3 spans 11 residues. The CDR3 region has the DNA TGCAGTGCTGGCGGCACAGATACGCAGTATTTT. This translates into CSAGGTDTQYF.